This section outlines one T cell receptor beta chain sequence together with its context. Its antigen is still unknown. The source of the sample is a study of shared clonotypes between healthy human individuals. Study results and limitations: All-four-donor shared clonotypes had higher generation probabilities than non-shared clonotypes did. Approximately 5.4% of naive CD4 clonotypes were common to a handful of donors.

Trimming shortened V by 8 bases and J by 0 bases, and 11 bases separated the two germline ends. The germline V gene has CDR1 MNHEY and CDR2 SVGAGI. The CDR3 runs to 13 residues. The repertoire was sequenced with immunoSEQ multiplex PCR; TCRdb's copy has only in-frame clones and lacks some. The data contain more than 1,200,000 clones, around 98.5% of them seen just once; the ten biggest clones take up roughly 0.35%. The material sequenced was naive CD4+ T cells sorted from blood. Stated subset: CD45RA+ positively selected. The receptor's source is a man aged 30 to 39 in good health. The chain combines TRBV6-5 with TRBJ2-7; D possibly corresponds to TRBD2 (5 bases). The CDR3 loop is CASGGLDSYEQYF. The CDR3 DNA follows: TGTGCCAGCGGCGGGCTCGACTCCTACGAGCAGTACTTC.